This paragraph reports one T cell receptor beta chain. Its target is not known. One end of the junction fails to match germline, which may point to a read error. Unsorted bulk tissue (roughly 17-34 mg) underwent RNA and DNA co-extraction. Making TCR beta cDNA involved around 520 ng total RNA and a constant-region primer. Construction of TCR beta libraries relied on three successive nested multiplex PCR rounds employing slightly modified ARM-PCR. Researchers ran the first two PCR rounds for roughly 11 cycles each with TRBV1-TRBV30 forward primers and a C-beta reverse primer. One entry per CDR3 protein, called by TCRdb with MiXCR from the multiplex PCR reads. The data contain 100,000 to 150,000 distinct CDR3 sequences, around 64% of them seen just once; the ten biggest clones take up 8.4%. The record originates from a study of tumor-infiltrating lymphocytes in primary liver carcinoma. Study results and limitations: Tumor region pairs overlapped more than did tumor-adjacent and tumor-blood pairs.

The germline V gene encodes CDR1 SGHAT and CDR2 FQNNGV. The CDR3 is 13 residues long. The gene calls are TRBV11-2 and TRBJ1-1; the D is unclear. This sequence was found in a woman aged 60-75 years with primary liver carcinoma and hepatitis B virus infection. What was sequenced was liver tumor tissue from sampling region 3. The subset here: tumor region T3, left-lateral pole. CDR3 nucleotide sequence: TGTGTCAGCAGCTTTCATGGTGGGAATGAAGATTTCTTT. Residues: CVSSFHGGNEDFF.